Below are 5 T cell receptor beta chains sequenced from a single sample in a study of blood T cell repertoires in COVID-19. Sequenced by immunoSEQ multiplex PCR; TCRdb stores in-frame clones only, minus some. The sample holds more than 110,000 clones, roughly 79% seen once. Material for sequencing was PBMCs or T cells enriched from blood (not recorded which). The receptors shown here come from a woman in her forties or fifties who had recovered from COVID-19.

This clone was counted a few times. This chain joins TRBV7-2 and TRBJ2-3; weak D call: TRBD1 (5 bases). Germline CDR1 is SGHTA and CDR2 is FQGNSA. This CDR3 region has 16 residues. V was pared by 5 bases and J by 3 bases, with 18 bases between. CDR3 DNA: TGTGCCAGCAGCGCCCGGACAATGGGGCAGACAGATACGCAGTATTTT. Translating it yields CASSARTMGQTDTQYF.

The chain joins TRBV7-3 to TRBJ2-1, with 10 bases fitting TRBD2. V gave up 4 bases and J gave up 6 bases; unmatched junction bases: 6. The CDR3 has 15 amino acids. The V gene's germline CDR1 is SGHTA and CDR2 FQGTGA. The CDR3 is CASSSSSGGLNEQFF. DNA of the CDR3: TGTGCCAGCAGCTCCTCTAGCGGGGGCCTCAATGAGCAGTTCTTC.

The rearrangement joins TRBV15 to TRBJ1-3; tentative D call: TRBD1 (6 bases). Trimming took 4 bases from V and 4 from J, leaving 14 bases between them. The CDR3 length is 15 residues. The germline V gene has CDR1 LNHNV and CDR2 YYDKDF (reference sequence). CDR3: CATSTKGVSGNTIYF. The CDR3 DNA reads TGTGCCACCAGCACCAAGGGGGTTTCGGGAAACACCATATATTTT.

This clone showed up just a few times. CDR3 nucleotide sequence: TGTGCCAGCAGCATTACTAGCGCACATGAGCAGTTCTTC. This gives the protein CASSITSAHEQFF. V is TRBV5-5 and J is TRBJ2-1, with 7 bases fitting TRBD2. CDR3 length: 13 amino acids. The J segment lost 8 bases and the V segment lost 4 bases, leaving 6 bases of the junction unmatched. CDR1 and CDR2 from the germline V gene are SGHKS and YYEKEE (reference sequence).

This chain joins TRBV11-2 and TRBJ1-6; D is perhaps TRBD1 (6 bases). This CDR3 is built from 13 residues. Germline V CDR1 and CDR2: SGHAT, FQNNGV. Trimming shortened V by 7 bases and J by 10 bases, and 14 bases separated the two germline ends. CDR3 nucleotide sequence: TGTGCCAGCACCAATGGGGGCGCCTCACCCCTCCACTTT. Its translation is CASTNGGASPLHF.